Listed below are T cell receptor beta chains from one sample, sequenced in a study of molecular identifiers for immune sequencing clone quantification. TCRdb fed the PCR reads into MiXCR, producing one record per CDR3 protein. The data contain about 40,000 distinct CDR3 sequences, approximately 24% of them singletons. Sequencing was done on a sample of naive CD8+ T cells from blood, with Jurkat cell RNA spiked in. These receptors came from a human donor in good health. Some libraries in this study had Jurkat cell RNA spiked in. Each CDR3 is given with its conserved first and last residue. Fields, in order: J gene, V gene, clone size, CDR3 protein. Expanded clones get a size class; other rows say once, few or many, or leave the size out.

TRBJ2-1 | TRBV30 | few | CAWSWGGYNEQFF
TRBJ2-5 | TRBV9 | many | CASSTGTSGGLETQYF
TRBJ1-1 | TRBV5-4 | many | CASSFHWTTGENTEAFF
TRBJ2-3 | TRBV15 | NA | CATSRVSISDTQYF
TRBJ2-6 | TRBV6-5 | many | CASRAGSGANVLTF
TRBJ2-4 | TRBV27 | many | CASSTGQGKDIQYF
TRBJ2-1 | TRBV7-9 | few | CASSLRPAPRDEQFF
TRBJ2-1 | TRBV4-2 | NA | CAGSQDPSSYNEQFF
TRBJ2-7 | TRBV7-2 | many | CASSFYTYYEQYF
TRBJ2-5 | TRBV5-5 | many | CASSLYISGTSGGYQETQYF
TRBJ2-3 | TRBV6-5 | many | CASSSPGQWADTQYF
TRBJ2-1 | TRBV11-3 | many | CASSLEGSSYNEQFF
TRBJ1-6 | TRBV7-8 | many | CASSLVFTNNSPLHF
TRBJ2-7 | TRBV7-9 | many | CASSPPTRGYEQYF
TRBJ2-5 | TRBV28 | few | CASSSLVLAGGGYQETQYF
TRBJ2-7 | TRBV6-5 | many | CASSYRGQSYEQYF
TRBJ2-1 | TRBV19 | few | CASSIATTYNEQFF
TRBJ1-1 | TRBV4-3 | many | CASSQVTGGGTEAFF